The sequence of this TCR beta chain was determined in a study of T cell responses to AZD1222 COVID-19 vaccine. The protocol was immunoSEQ multiplex PCR, while the TCRdb copy is restricted to in-frame clones and leaves out a portion. The data contain roughly 140,000 clones, about 90% of them seen just once; the ten biggest clones take up roughly 4.7%. The trim removed 3 bases at V and 0 bases at J, leaving 9 bases unmatched. Germline CDR1 and CDR2: LNHDA and SQIVND (reference sequence). The CDR3 has 18 amino acids. This clone has a single count. The chain combines TRBV19 with TRBJ2-2; 8 positions agree with TRBD2. Specimen: peripheral blood, collected on day 0 of AZD1222 vaccination. The sequence was collected from an adult in good health. CDR3 nucleotides: TGTGCCAGTAGTATTTCTCTAGCGGGCCACGCGAACACCGGGGAGCTGTTTTTT. Translation: CASSISLAGHANTGELFF.